This TCR beta chain was found in a study of cytotoxic CD8 clonotypes in ibrutinib-treated CLL. Looking at the study overall: The patients comprised 11 relapsed/refractory and roughly 15 treatment-naive cases, about 18 IGHV unmutated. Overall, some 25 responses were partial and 2 complete; following median about 68 months, about 14 patients stayed remitted and some 12 progressed.

On this clone: Its specificity is not known.

This table comes from immunoSEQ multiplex PCR, and its TCRdb copy is limited to in-frame clones, with some not included. Seen here are about 200,000 clones, more than 65% observed once, and the top ten hold approximately 5.9%. This CDR3 contains 13 residues. Germline values: CDR1 KGHSH, CDR2 LQKENI. V lost 4 bases, J lost 4 bases, and 3 bases stayed unmatched. Study-wide results and limits: Lymph node repertoires were not studied, and sampling times were unmatched.

The chain uses TRBV18 and TRBJ1-2, with 7 positions matching TRBD1. The origin of this receptor is a human donor with chronic lymphocytic leukemia. Sample: PBMCs, taken after 12 months of ibrutinib treatment. CDR3 in DNA: TGTGCCAGCTCACAAGGACAGGCCTATGGCTACACCTTC. Amino acids: CASSQGQAYGYTF.